This T cell receptor (beta chain) appears in the sequencing data of a study of blood T cell repertoires in COVID-19. Across the whole study: Samples of COVID-19 (acute and convalescent) were obtained from the United States, Italy and Spain.

In the authors' methods: By means of reference gene primer amplification, nucleated cell counts were estimated. The table came from immunoSEQ multiplex PCR; TCRdb's copy has only in-frame clones and leaves some out. V, J and clone size reflect that table, while D and trimming were determined from the DNA. The sample carries roughly 83,000 clones, around 86% recorded once. Germline V lookup: CDR1 MNHEY, CDR2 SVGEGT. The CDR3 spans 15 residues. V was clipped by 4 bases and J by 3 bases; unmatched bases: 5. The sequenced sample consisted of peripheral blood. This TCR derives from a man over 45 with active COVID-19. The chain joins TRBV6-2 or TRBV6-3 to TRBJ1-5, with TRBD1 matching 8 bases. The DNA of the CDR3 is TGTGCCAGCAGTTCTCGGGACAGGCCCAATCAGCCCCAGCATTTT. Amino acid sequence: CASSSRDRPNQPQHF.